A selection of T cell receptor beta chains follows, all from one sample in a study of blood T cell repertoires in COVID-19. The protocol was immunoSEQ multiplex PCR, while the TCRdb copy is restricted to in-frame clones and leaves out a portion. The sample holds 25,000 to 35,000 clones; 78% are singletons and the top ten take 30% to 40%. The sample was peripheral blood. The origin of the receptors is a man at least 80 years old with acute or convalescent COVID-19. The CDR3 runs from the conserved cysteine through the conserved F or W. The D gene is left open where the match is weak. Size is stated for part of the rows, as once, few or many counts, or as a class when the clone is expanded.

J: TRBJ2-7
length: 18
size: -
D: TRBD1
V: TRBV19
CDR3: CASRDFSGQAGKYYEQYF
DNA: TGTGCCAGCCGCGACTTCTCGGGACAGGCCGGCAAGTACTACGAGCAGTACTTC

J: TRBJ2-3
length: 15
size: -
D: -
V: TRBV7-6
CDR3: CASSLAAPPTDTQYF
DNA: TGTGCCAGCAGCTTAGCAGCCCCTCCCACAGATACGCAGTATTTT

J: TRBJ2-7
length: 11
size: few
D: -
V: TRBV19
CDR3: CASSIQGEQYF
DNA: TGTGCCAGTAGTATCCAGGGCGAGCAGTACTTC

J: TRBJ2-7
length: 13
size: few
D: TRBD1
V: TRBV5-6
CDR3: CASSLQGSYEQYF
DNA: TGTGCCAGCAGCTTACAGGGGAGCTACGAGCAGTACTTC

J: TRBJ2-1
length: 13
size: -
D: -
V: TRBV20-1
CDR3: CSASHRVYNEQFF
DNA: TGCAGTGCTAGTCACAGGGTGTACAATGAGCAGTTCTTC

J: TRBJ2-1
length: 16
size: -
D: TRBD2
V: TRBV6-1
CDR3: CASSDTSGGGYNEQFF
DNA: TGTGCCAGCAGTGACACTAGCGGGGGGGGGTACAATGAGCAGTTCTTC

J: TRBJ2-3
length: 15
size: -
D: TRBD2
V: TRBV5-1
CDR3: CASSSFGGRTDTQYF
DNA: TGCGCCAGCAGCTCCTTCGGGGGGAGGACAGATACGCAGTATTTT

J: TRBJ1-4
length: 15
size: few
D: TRBD1
V: TRBV6-6
CDR3: CASLRDRGNGEKLFF
DNA: TGTGCCAGCCTCCGGGACAGGGGGAATGGGGAAAAACTGTTTTTT

J: TRBJ1-1
length: 15
size: -
D: -
V: TRBV7-2
CDR3: CASSLVAGKNTEAFF
DNA: TGTGCCAGCAGCTTAGTTGCCGGGAAGAACACTGAAGCTTTCTTT

J: TRBJ2-2
length: 15
size: -
D: -
V: TRBV7-7
CDR3: CASSLAQSGPGELFF
DNA: TGTGCCAGCAGCTTAGCGCAGTCAGGCCCCGGGGAGCTGTTTTTT

J: TRBJ2-3
length: 11
size: -
D: -
V: TRBV7-9
CDR3: CARGSGDTQYF
DNA: TGTGCCAGGGGTTCGGGAGATACGCAGTATTTT

J: TRBJ1-2
length: 13
size: few
D: -
V: TRBV3-1/TRBV3-2
CDR3: CASSDTYYYGYTF
DNA: TGTGCCAGCAGCGACACGTACTACTATGGCTACACCTTC

J: TRBJ1-5
length: 15
size: -
D: -
V: TRBV5-1
CDR3: CASSLLGEGDQPQHF
DNA: TGCGCCAGCAGCTTGCTAGGGGAAGGGGATCAGCCCCAGCATTTT

J: TRBJ1-2
length: 14
size: -
D: TRBD1
V: TRBV19
CDR3: CASRTDRVPWGYTF
DNA: TGTGCCAGTAGGACCGACAGGGTCCCTTGGGGCTACACCTTC

J: TRBJ2-5
length: 13
size: -
D: -
V: TRBV29-1
CDR3: CSVEGARRETQYF
DNA: TGCAGCGTTGAAGGGGCCCGCAGGGAGACCCAGTACTTC

J: TRBJ1-1
length: 12
size: -
D: -
V: TRBV20-1
CDR3: CSASFRGTEAFF
DNA: TGCAGTGCTAGTTTCCGGGGCACTGAAGCTTTCTTT

J: TRBJ2-3
length: 20
size: -
D: -
V: TRBV1
CDR3: CTSSDLPRSSGETSTDTQYF
DNA: TGCACCAGCAGCGACCTCCCTCGAAGCAGTGGGGAGACTAGCACAGATACGCAGTATTTT